This T cell receptor (beta chain) was recovered during a study of shared clonotypes between healthy human individuals. Study-wide results and caveats: Naive subsets generally had larger estimated richness than memory subsets.

This CDR3 is 17 amino acids long. Trimming removed 6 bases from V and 1 base from J, with 16 bases in between. CDR1 and CDR2 (germline): SGHTA, FQGNSA. Measured with immunoSEQ multiplex PCR; TCRdb has only the in-frame clones, and not every one. In the table there are some 2.4 million clones, roughly 93% of which are singletons. Those who donated were healthy HIV-negative adults, with no recent acute infections or vaccinations reported. The study separated CD4+ cells into CD45RA+ naive and CD45RA-negative memory subsets. This clone was recorded only once. The antigen remains undetermined. Sequencing used naive CD4+ T cells from PBMCs. Documented subset: CD45RA+ positively selected. The chain is built from TRBV7-2 and TRBJ2-6; the D gene is possibly TRBD2 (6 bases). The origin of this receptor is a man in his late teens or twenties in good health. Some clones in this sample may be carry-over from other donors' samples. The CDR3 here is CASSLNPGRSGANVLTF. Written as DNA, the CDR3 is TGTGCCAGCAGTTTGAACCCAGGGAGGTCTGGGGCCAACGTCCTGACTTTC.